This is a list of T cell receptor beta chains from one sample in a study of TIL therapy for anti-PD-1-resistant metastatic lung cancer. Sequencing was performed with immunoSEQ multiplex PCR; in TCRdb, only in-frame clones are kept and a portion is missing. This table holds about 60,000 clones, roughly 84% found once. This specimen was blood, taken at baseline. The receptors here all came from a person between 25 and 79 years old with non-small cell lung cancer. Both conserved end residues are part of each CDR3. Fields, in order: clone size, V gene, J gene, D gene, CDR3 protein, CDR3 DNA. D genes are given only for firm matches. Only part of the rows carry a size: once, few, many, or a class if the clone is expanded.

clone_size: few
v_call: TRBV7-2
j_call: TRBJ2-2
d_call: TRBD2
cdr3_aa: CASSGGTSGYTGELFF
cdr3_nt: TGTGCCAGCAGCGGTGGGACTAGCGGATACACCGGGGAGCTGTTTTTT

clone_size: NA
v_call: TRBV4-1
j_call: TRBJ2-1
d_call: TRBD1
cdr3_aa: CASSQVMGQRINNEQFF
cdr3_nt: TGCGCCAGCAGCCAAGTTATGGGACAGAGAATTAACAATGAGCAGTTCTTC

clone_size: NA
v_call: TRBV2
j_call: TRBJ1-5
d_call: NA
cdr3_aa: CASRGRPGGAPQHF
cdr3_nt: TGTGCCAGCAGAGGGCGGCCAGGTGGCGCGCCCCAGCATTTT

clone_size: NA
v_call: TRBV5-1
j_call: TRBJ2-2
d_call: TRBD2
cdr3_aa: CASSPRGLAGLQNTGELFF
cdr3_nt: TGCGCCAGCAGCCCTCGAGGACTAGCGGGACTCCAGAACACCGGGGAGCTGTTTTTT

clone_size: NA
v_call: TRBV6-5
j_call: TRBJ2-1
d_call: TRBD1
cdr3_aa: CASRRTGLRYNEQFF
cdr3_nt: TGTGCCAGCAGACGGACAGGCCTCCGCTACAATGAGCAGTTCTTC

clone_size: NA
v_call: TRBV18
j_call: TRBJ2-3
d_call: TRBD2
cdr3_aa: CASSLWTSGGNTDTQYF
cdr3_nt: TGTGCCAGCTCACTATGGACTAGCGGGGGGAACACAGATACGCAGTATTTT

clone_size: NA
v_call: TRBV2
j_call: TRBJ1-6
d_call: NA
cdr3_aa: CASSARVSYNSPLHF
cdr3_nt: TGTGCCAGCAGTGCCCGGGTTTCCTATAATTCACCCCTCCACTTT

clone_size: few
v_call: TRBV4-2
j_call: TRBJ2-2
d_call: NA
cdr3_aa: CASSQVSIATTGELFF
cdr3_nt: TGTGCCAGCAGCCAAGTGTCGATAGCGACCACCGGGGAGCTGTTTTTT

clone_size: once
v_call: TRBV10-2
j_call: TRBJ2-1
d_call: NA
cdr3_aa: CASSPTGAVQQFF
cdr3_nt: TGCGCCAGCAGCCCCACGGGCGCGGTCCAGCAGTTCTTC

clone_size: NA
v_call: TRBV28
j_call: TRBJ2-7
d_call: TRBD1
cdr3_aa: CASSLTGTAPPQYF
cdr3_nt: TGTGCCAGCAGTTTAACCGGGACAGCTCCTCCGCAGTACTTC

clone_size: NA
v_call: TRBV6-2/TRBV6-3
j_call: TRBJ2-7
d_call: TRBD1
cdr3_aa: CASSPQIGTGGHEQYF
cdr3_nt: TGTGCCAGCAGCCCTCAAATCGGGACAGGGGGCCACGAGCAGTACTTC

clone_size: NA
v_call: TRBV11-2
j_call: TRBJ1-2
d_call: TRBD1
cdr3_aa: CASSKQGAVGYTF
cdr3_nt: TGTGCCAGCAGCAAACAGGGGGCGGTTGGCTACACCTTC

clone_size: NA
v_call: TRBV28
j_call: TRBJ1-5
d_call: NA
cdr3_aa: CASSLPSYSNQPQHF
cdr3_nt: TGTGCCAGCAGTCTACCGTCCTATAGCAATCAGCCCCAGCATTTT

clone_size: once
v_call: TRBV5-4
j_call: TRBJ1-6
d_call: NA
cdr3_aa: CASSSQSFNSPLHF
cdr3_nt: TGTGCCAGCAGCTCCCAGAGCTTTAATTCACCCCTCCACTTT

clone_size: NA
v_call: TRBV28
j_call: TRBJ2-7
d_call: TRBD2
cdr3_aa: CASSLTSGTYEQYF
cdr3_nt: TGTGCCAGCAGTTTAACTAGCGGGACCTACGAGCAGTACTTC